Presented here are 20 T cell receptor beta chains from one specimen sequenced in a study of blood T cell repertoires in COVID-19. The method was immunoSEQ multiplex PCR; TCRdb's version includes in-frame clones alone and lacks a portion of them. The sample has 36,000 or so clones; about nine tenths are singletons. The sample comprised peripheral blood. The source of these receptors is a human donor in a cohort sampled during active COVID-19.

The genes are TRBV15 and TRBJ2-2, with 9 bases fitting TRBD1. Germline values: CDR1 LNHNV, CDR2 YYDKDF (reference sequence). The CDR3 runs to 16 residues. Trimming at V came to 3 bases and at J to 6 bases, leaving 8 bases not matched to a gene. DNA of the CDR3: TGTGCCACCAGCAGTCCGGGACAGGGTTTATCCGGGGAGCTGTTTTTT. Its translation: CATSSPGQGLSGELFF.

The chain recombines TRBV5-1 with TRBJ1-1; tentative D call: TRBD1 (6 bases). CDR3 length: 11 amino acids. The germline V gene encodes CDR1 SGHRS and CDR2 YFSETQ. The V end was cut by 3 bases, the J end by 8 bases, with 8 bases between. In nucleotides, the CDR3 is TGCGCCAGCAGCTGGGGGACAGAAGCTTTCTTT. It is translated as CASSWGTEAFF.

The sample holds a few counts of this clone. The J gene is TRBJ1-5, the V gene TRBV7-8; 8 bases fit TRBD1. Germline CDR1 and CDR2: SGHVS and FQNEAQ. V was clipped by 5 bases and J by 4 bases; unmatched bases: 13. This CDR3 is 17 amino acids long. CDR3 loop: CASSGGGRGPGNQPQHF. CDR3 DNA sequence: TGTGCCAGCAGCGGAGGGGGCAGGGGGCCGGGAAATCAGCCCCAGCATTTT.

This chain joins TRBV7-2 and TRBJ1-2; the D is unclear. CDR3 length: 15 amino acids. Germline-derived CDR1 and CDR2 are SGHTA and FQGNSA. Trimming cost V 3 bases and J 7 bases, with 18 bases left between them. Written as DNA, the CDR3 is TGTGCCAGCAGCTTCTTCCAAGACGCCGGAGGTGGCTACACCTTC. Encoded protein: CASSFFQDAGGGYTF.

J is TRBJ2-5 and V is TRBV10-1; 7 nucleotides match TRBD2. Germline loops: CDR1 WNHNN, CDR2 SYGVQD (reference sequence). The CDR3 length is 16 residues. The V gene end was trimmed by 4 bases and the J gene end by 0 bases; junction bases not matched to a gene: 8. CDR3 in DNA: TGCGCCAGCAGTGGTCAGCGGGGAGAAAACCAAGAGACCCAGTACTTC. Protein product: CASSGQRGENQETQYF.

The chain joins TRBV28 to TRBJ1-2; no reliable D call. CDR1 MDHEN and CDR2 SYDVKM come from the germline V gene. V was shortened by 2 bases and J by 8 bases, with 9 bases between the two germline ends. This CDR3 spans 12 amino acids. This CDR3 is CASSLDRGGYTF. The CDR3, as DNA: TGTGCCAGCAGTTTAGACCGAGGGGGCTACACCTTC.

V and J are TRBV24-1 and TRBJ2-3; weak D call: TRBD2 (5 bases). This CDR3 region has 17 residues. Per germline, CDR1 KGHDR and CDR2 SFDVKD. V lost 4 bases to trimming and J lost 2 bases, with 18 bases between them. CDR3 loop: CATSDPRTGLTTDTQYF. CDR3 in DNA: TGTGCCACCAGTGACCCTCGGACTGGGCTAACCACAGATACGCAGTATTTT.

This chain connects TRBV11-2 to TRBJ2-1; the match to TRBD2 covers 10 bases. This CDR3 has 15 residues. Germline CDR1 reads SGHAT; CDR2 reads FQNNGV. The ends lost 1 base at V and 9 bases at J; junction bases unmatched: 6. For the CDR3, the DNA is TGTGCCAGCAGCTTAGCAGCTAGCGGGAGAAGTGAGCAGTTCTTC. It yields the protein CASSLAASGRSEQFF. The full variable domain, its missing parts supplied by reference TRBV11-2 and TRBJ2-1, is EAGVAQSPRYKIIEKRQSVAFWCNPISGHATLYWYQQILGQGPKLLIQFQNNGVVDDSQLPKDRFSAERLKGVDSTLKIQPAKLEDSAVYLCASSLAASGRSEQFFGPGTRLTVL.

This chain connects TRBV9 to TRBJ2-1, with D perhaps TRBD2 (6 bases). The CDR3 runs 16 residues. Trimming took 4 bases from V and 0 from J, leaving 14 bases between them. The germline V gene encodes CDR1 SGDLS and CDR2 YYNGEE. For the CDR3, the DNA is TGTGCCAGCAGCCCGTTAATGCGGGGCTCCTACAATGAGCAGTTCTTC. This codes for CASSPLMRGSYNEQFF. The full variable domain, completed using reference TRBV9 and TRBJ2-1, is DSGVTQTPKHLITATGQRVTLRCSPRSGDLSVYWYQQSLDQGLQFLIQYYNGEERAKGNILERFSAQQFPDLHSELNLSSLELGDSALYFCASSPLMRGSYNEQFFGPGTRLTVL.

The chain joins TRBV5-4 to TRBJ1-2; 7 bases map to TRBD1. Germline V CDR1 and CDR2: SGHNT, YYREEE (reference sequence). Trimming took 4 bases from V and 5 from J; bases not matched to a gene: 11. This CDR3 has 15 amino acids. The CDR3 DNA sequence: TGTGCCAGCAGCGAGAGGAGGACAGGCTCTTATGGCTACACCTTC. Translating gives CASSERRTGSYGYTF. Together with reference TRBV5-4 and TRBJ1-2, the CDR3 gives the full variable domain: ETGVTQSPTHLIKTRGQQVTLRCSSQSGHNTVSWYQQALGQGPQFIFQYYREEENGRGNFPPRFSGLQFPNYSSELNVNALELDDSALYLCASSERRTGSYGYTFGSGTRLTVV.

The DNA of the CDR3 is TGTGCCAGCAGCACGCGGGGTAGCGGGATTTACAATGAGCAGTTCTTC. It translates to CASSTRGSGIYNEQFF. The chain joins TRBV7-9 to TRBJ2-1, with 8 bases aligning to TRBD2. The CDR3 length is 16 residues. Trimming cost V 5 bases and J 4 bases; bases outside gene matches: 10. Germline loops: CDR1 SEHNR, CDR2 FQNEAQ (reference sequence).

CDR3 sequence reads: CASSPGPREETQYF. In DNA form, the CDR3 reads TGTGCCAGCAGCCCCGGGCCGCGGGAAGAGACCCAGTACTTC. V and J are TRBV14 and TRBJ2-5; a weak D match, TRBD2 (5 bases). The ends were cut back, 4 bases at V and 3 bases at J, with 12 bases in the middle. Germline V gene data show CDR1 as SGHDN and CDR2 as FVKESK. The CDR3 covers 14 residues.

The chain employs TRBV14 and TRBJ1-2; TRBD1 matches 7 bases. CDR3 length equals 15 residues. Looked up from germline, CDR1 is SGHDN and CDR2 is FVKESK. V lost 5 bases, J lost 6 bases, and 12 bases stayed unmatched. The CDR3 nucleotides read TGTGCCAGCAGCGTTAAACAGGGGCTCCTGAATGGCTACACCTTC. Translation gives CASSVKQGLLNGYTF.

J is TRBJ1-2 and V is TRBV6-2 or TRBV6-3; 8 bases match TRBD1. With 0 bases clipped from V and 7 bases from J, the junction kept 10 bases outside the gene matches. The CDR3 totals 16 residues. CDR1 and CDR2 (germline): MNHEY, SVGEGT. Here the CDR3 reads CASSYSGRGLAGGYTF. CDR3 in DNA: TGTGCCAGCAGTTACTCAGGCAGGGGGCTTGCAGGTGGCTACACCTTC.

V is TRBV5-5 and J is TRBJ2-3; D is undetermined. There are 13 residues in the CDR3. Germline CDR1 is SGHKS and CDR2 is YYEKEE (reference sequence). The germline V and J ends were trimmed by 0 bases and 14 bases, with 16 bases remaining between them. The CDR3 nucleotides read TGTGCCAGCAGCTTGGCCTCCGGATCTGAGCGGTATTTT. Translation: CASSLASGSERYF. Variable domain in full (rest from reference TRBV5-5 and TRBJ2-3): DAGVTQSPTHLIKTRGQQVTLRCSPISGHKSVSWYQQVLGQGPQFIFQYYEKEERGRGNFPDRFSARQFPNYSSELNVNALLLGDSALYLCASSLASGSERYFGPGTRLTVL.

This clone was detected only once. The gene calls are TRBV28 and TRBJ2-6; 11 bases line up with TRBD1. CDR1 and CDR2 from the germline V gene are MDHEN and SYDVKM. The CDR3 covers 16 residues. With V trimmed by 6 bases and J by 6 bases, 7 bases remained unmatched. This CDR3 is CASRTGQGAAANVLTF. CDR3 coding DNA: TGTGCCAGCAGGACCGGACAGGGGGCGGCGGCCAACGTCCTGACTTTC.

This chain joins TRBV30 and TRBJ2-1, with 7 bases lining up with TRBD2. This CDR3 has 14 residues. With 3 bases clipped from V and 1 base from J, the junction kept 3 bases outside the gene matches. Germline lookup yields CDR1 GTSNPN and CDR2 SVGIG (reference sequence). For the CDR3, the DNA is TGTGCCTGGAGCAGGACTAGATCCTACAATGAGCAGTTCTTC. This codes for CAWSRTRSYNEQFF.

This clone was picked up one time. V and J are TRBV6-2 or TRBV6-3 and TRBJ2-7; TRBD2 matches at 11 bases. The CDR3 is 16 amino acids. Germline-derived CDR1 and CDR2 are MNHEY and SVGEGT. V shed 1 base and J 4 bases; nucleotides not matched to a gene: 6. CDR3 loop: CASSYFTSGSVYEQYF. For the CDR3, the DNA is TGTGCCAGCAGTTACTTTACTAGCGGGAGTGTTTACGAGCAGTACTTC.

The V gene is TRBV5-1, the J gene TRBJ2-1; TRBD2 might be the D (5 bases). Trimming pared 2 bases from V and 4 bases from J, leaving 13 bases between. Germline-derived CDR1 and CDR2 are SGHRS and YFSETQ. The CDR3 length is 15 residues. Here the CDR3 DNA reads TGCGCCAGCAGCTTCACCCTAGCAGATTACAATGAGCAGTTCTTC. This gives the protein CASSFTLADYNEQFF.

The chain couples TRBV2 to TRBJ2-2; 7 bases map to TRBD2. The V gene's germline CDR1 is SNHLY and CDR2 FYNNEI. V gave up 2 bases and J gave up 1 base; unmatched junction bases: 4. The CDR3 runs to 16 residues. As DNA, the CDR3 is TGTGCCAGCAGTGAATTGGGGGGGAGGAACACCGGGGAGCTGTTTTTT. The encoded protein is CASSELGGRNTGELFF.